The rows below give T cell receptor beta chains drawn from one sample of a study of monozygotic twins with inflammatory bowel disease. Following a re-call of the 5' RACE reads, TCRdb has one entry per CDR3 protein and lacks DNA. This repertoire includes roughly 330,000 distinct CDR3 sequences. Sequenced sample: blood. These receptors were obtained from a human donor with ulcerative colitis or Crohn's disease, or a healthy co-twin of an affected twin (not recorded which). Each CDR3 is given with its conserved first and last residue. Each record gives: J gene, V gene, CDR3 protein.

TRBJ2-1 | TRBV6-1 | CASRQAGGRNNEQFF
TRBJ2-4 | TRBV20-1 | CSAIAGANVKNIQYF
TRBJ1-2 | TRBV7-9 | CASSLFAVGDYGYTF
TRBJ2-1 | TRBV19 | CASRIGQHNEQFF
TRBJ1-1 | TRBV11-2 | CASRAAGNTEAFF
TRBJ1-1 | TRBV7-2 | CASSFRQGAGAFF
TRBJ2-1 | TRBV20-1 | CSAPSPPANEQFF
TRBJ2-3 | TRBV7-9 | CASSYTPGASTDTQYF
TRBJ1-5 | TRBV7-2 | CASSLLGVSNQPQHF
TRBJ2-7 | TRBV6-6 | CASSRDRPYEQYF
TRBJ1-5 | TRBV7-2 | CASSLGLDGQPQHF
TRBJ2-7 | TRBV29-1 | CSVQGSSYEQYF
TRBJ1-1 | TRBV7-2 | CASSLAHSRGTDEAFF
TRBJ2-7 | TRBV6-2/TRBV6-3 | CASSYAGSRNYEQYF
TRBJ2-7 | TRBV7-8 | CASSLFVQALEQYF
TRBJ1-4 | TRBV29-1 | CSVALTASNEKLFF
TRBJ2-5 | TRBV5-1 | CASSFYRGEGETQYF
TRBJ2-5 | TRBV10-2 | CASSEVGAEETQYF
TRBJ2-2 | TRBV23-1 | CASPGLAGENGGTGELFF
TRBJ2-3 | TRBV5-4 | CASSWQQRADTQYF
TRBJ2-2 | TRBV27 | CASSGYSYPSGELFF
TRBJ2-3 | TRBV5-1 | CASSFEQGRDTQYF
TRBJ1-5 | TRBV5-1 | CASSLEVTGGNQPQHF
TRBJ2-3 | TRBV12-3/TRBV12-4 | CASRPSWQGPSSTDTQYF
TRBJ2-4 | TRBV7-2 | CASSSPAQLAKNIQYF
TRBJ1-1 | TRBV12-3/TRBV12-4 | CASTPFGGMAEAFF
TRBJ2-3 | TRBV5-1 | CASSERVGLGAGPTDTQYF
TRBJ2-1 | TRBV28 | CASSQRTGGKDEQFF
TRBJ2-5 | TRBV3-1 | CASSSFIGDQETQYF
TRBJ2-4 | TRBV7-2 | CASSLASGSGAKNIQYF
TRBJ2-5 | TRBV12-3/TRBV12-4 | CASSFRADQETQYF
TRBJ1-4 | TRBV4-1 | CASRNKGDPTEKLFF
TRBJ2-7 | TRBV12-3/TRBV12-4 | CASSPFSYEQYF
TRBJ1-1 | TRBV12-3/TRBV12-4 | CASSFRQGQGTEAFF
TRBJ2-7 | TRBV5-6 | CASRISGGGTYEQYF
TRBJ2-7 | TRBV29-1 | CSAKFGDRASYEQYF
TRBJ2-1 | TRBV7-9 | CASSFRGRKNNEQFF
TRBJ1-1 | TRBV6-6 | CASSYSSAHLEAFF
TRBJ1-1 | TRBV18 | CASSRTEILNTEAFF
TRBJ2-1 | TRBV28 | CASRSGSSYNEQFF
TRBJ1-5 | TRBV20-1 | CSARTGPLNQPQHF
TRBJ1-5 | TRBV20-1 | CSARGGLNQPQHF
TRBJ2-1 | TRBV5-1 | CASSQSSGNNEQFF
TRBJ1-1 | TRBV7-9 | CASSSGLRSEAFF
TRBJ2-4 | TRBV20-1 | CSAHISLAKNIQYF
TRBJ2-3 | TRBV13 | CASSVWTGGTSGGQTSTDTQYF
TRBJ2-1 | TRBV19 | CASSIAPGVTYNEQFF
TRBJ1-4 | TRBV5-1 | CASSWGLDRGHREKLFF
TRBJ2-1 | TRBV27 | CASSLVWDRARHEQFF
TRBJ2-1 | TRBV5-5 | CASSPAPSGMRFF
TRBJ2-7 | TRBV10-3 | CAISELYQGSDEQYF
TRBJ2-1 | TRBV6-1 | CAGSRGFSGENEQFF